These 22 T cell receptor beta chains were sequenced from one sample in a study of cytomegalovirus exposure and HLA in healthy donors. Amplification used 60 Vbeta primers and 13 Jbeta primers. The data were produced by immunoSEQ multiplex PCR, yet TCRdb's version contains in-frame clones alone and is incomplete. Of 200,000 to 250,000 clones listed, about 81% are singletons. Sequencing input: PBMCs. The receptors come from a woman aged 60 to 75 in good health and CMV-seropositive.

V is TRBV30 and J is TRBJ1-2; D is unresolved. CDR1 and CDR2 from the germline V gene are GTSNPN and SVGIG (reference sequence). V lost 4 bases and J 4 bases, leaving 7 bases between the germline ends. The CDR3 has 11 amino acids. In DNA form, the CDR3 reads TGTGCCTGGACAGACTCCTATGGCTACACCTTC. Encoded protein: CAWTDSYGYTF.

This chain joins TRBV13 and TRBJ2-5; maybe TRBD1 (6 bases). The DNA end is a closer match to TRBJ2-7, so the J assignment may be wrong. This CDR3 is 14 amino acids long. Germline loops: CDR1 PRHDT, CDR2 FYEKMQ (reference sequence). The CDR3 region has the DNA TGTGCCAGCAGCCCCGGACAGTCCTCCTACGAGCAGTACTTC. Protein product: CASSPGQSSYEQYF.

This chain connects TRBV30 to TRBJ1-4; no firm D call. Trimming cost V 5 bases and J 7 bases, with 17 bases left between them. Germline CDR1 GTSNPN, CDR2 SVGIG (reference sequence). CDR3 length: 14 residues. CDR3 sequence: CAWLSGIAGEKLFF. DNA of the CDR3: TGTGCCTGGTTATCAGGTATCGCAGGTGAAAAACTGTTTTTT. The complete variable domain, with remaining parts taken from reference TRBV30 and TRBJ1-4, reads SQTIHQWPATLVQPVGSPLSLECTVEGTSNPNLYWYRQAAGRGLQLLFYSVGIGQISSEVPQNLSASRPQDRQFILSSKKLLLSDSGFYLCAWLSGIAGEKLFFGSGTQLSVL.

V usage is TRBV28 and J usage is TRBJ1-5; D is uncertain. Per germline, CDR1 MDHEN and CDR2 SYDVKM. This CDR3 is 14 amino acids long. The V gene lost 7 bases and the J gene lost 3 bases, with 13 bases spanning the gap. CDR3 residues: CASTKGGTNQPQHF. As DNA, the CDR3 is TGTGCCAGCACTAAAGGAGGTACCAATCAGCCCCAGCATTTT.

The CDR3 reads CASSPGQYNEQFF. In nucleotides, the CDR3 is TGCGCCAGCAGCCCAGGACAGTACAATGAGCAGTTCTTC. V gene TRBV5-1 combines with J gene TRBJ2-1; a weak D match, TRBD1 (6 bases). The CDR3 covers 13 residues. Germline CDR1 reads SGHRS; CDR2 reads YFSETQ. V lost 4 bases and J 4 bases, leaving 9 bases between the germline ends.

This clone has more than one count but fewer than ten. V usage is TRBV19 and J usage is TRBJ2-7; tentative D call: TRBD1 (6 bases). The CDR3 contains 13 residues. Trimming took off 3 bases at V and 3 bases at J, with 9 bases between the two ends. Germline-derived CDR1 and CDR2 are LNHDA and SQIVND (reference sequence). This CDR3 reads CASSIGQLYEQYF. In DNA, the CDR3 is TGTGCCAGTAGTATCGGACAGCTCTACGAGCAGTACTTC.

The V gene is TRBV5-1, the J gene TRBJ2-1, with 9 nucleotides matching TRBD2. The CDR3 sequence is 15 residues long. Germline V CDR1 and CDR2: SGHRS, YFSETQ. Trimming cost V 0 bases and J 5 bases; bases outside gene matches: 3. The DNA of the CDR3 is TGCGCCAGCAGCTTGGTCCTAGCGGGACACAATGAGCAGTTCTTC. This codes for CASSLVLAGHNEQFF.

About this clone itself: Different DNA sequences within this sample yield the same CDR3. The rearrangement joins TRBV5-1 to TRBJ1-2, with 10 bases matching TRBD1. This CDR3 is 14 amino acids long. Losses at the gene ends were 0 bases for V and 4 bases for J; bases not matched to a gene: 0. From germline, CDR1 is SGHRS and CDR2 YFSETQ. The CDR3 region is CASSLGDRGYGYTF. In DNA form, the CDR3 reads TGCGCCAGCAGCTTGGGGGACAGGGGCTATGGCTACACCTTC.

With respect to this clone: In the same sample, other DNA sequences code for this CDR3. The chain carries TRBV6-5 and TRBJ1-5; TRBD1 matches at 9 bases. The CDR3 covers 14 residues. Per the germline V gene, CDR1 is MNHEY and CDR2 is SVGAGI. V lost 4 bases, J lost 4 bases, and 2 bases stayed unmatched. This CDR3 is CASSFGQGNQPQHF. CDR3 sequence (DNA): TGTGCCAGCAGTTTCGGACAGGGGAATCAGCCCCAGCATTTT.

The chain is built from TRBV21-1 and TRBJ2-3; the table's D gene call, TRBD2, was not cross checked with the DNA. TRBV21-1 is given as a pseudogene. This CDR3 is built from 17 residues. Here the CDR3 reads CASSRRGLAGSPDTQYF. The CDR3 DNA reads TGTGCCAGCAGCAGAAGGGGGCTAGCGGGAAGCCCAGATACGCAGTATTTT.

V gene TRBV5-5 combines with J gene TRBJ2-7; 9 nucleotides agree with TRBD1. Trimming removed 0 bases from V and 3 bases from J; junction bases left unmatched: 7. From germline, CDR1 is SGHKS and CDR2 YYEKEE (reference sequence). CDR3 size: 16 residues. The CDR3 loop is CASSLVPPDRGYEQYF. The CDR3 DNA reads as TGTGCCAGCAGCTTGGTACCTCCGGACAGGGGCTACGAGCAGTACTTC.

Concerning this clone itself: Different DNA sequences within this sample yield the same CDR3. This sequence joins TRBV5-1 and TRBJ1-2; D not resolved. There are 14 residues in the CDR3. Trimming shortened V by 0 bases and J by 2 bases, and 8 bases separated the two germline ends. Per germline, CDR1 SGHRS and CDR2 YFSETQ. The CDR3 nucleotides read TGCGCCAGCAGCTTGGATCGGGTAAACTATGGCTACACCTTC. It encodes CASSLDRVNYGYTF. Full variable domain (rest looked up from reference TRBV5-1 and TRBJ1-2): KAGVTQTPRYLIKTRGQQVTLSCSPISGHRSVSWYQQTPGQGLQFLFEYFSETQRNKGNFPGRFSGRQFSNSRSEMNVSTLELGDSALYLCASSLDRVNYGYTFGSGTRLTVV.

Only one count was recorded for this clone. The chain couples TRBV2 to TRBJ2-7; 9 bases are shared with TRBD1. CDR1 and CDR2 from the germline V gene are SNHLY and FYNNEI. The CDR3 is made up of 14 amino acids. V was pared by 5 bases and J by 4 bases, with 6 bases of the junction left unmatched. In DNA form, the CDR3 reads TGTGCCAGCAGTCCGGGACAGGGCGCGTACGAGCAGTACTTC. Protein product: CASSPGQGAYEQYF.

This rearrangement joins TRBV5-1 to TRBJ2-1; 9 nucleotides agree with TRBD2. J gave up 7 bases and V 5 bases, and 13 bases lay outside the gene matches. Germline CDR1 and CDR2: SGHRS and YFSETQ. The CDR3 contains 16 residues. CDR3 bases: TGCGCCAGCAGGGAATGGCCGGGACTAGCAGTTAATGAGCAGTTCTTC. As protein: CASREWPGLAVNEQFF.

The rearrangement uses TRBV27 and TRBJ1-2; 8 bases are a match to TRBD1. The length of the CDR3 is 14 residues. Germline CDR1 is MNHEY and CDR2 is SMNVEV (reference sequence). V lost 1 base, J lost 8 bases, and 6 bases stayed unmatched. CDR3 sequence: CASSLFGQGRGYTF. CDR3 coding DNA: TGTGCCAGCAGTTTATTTGGACAGGGAAGGGGCTACACCTTC.

The CDR3 spells CASSPTDTGELFF. The DNA of the CDR3 is TGTGCCAGCAGTCCCACGGACACCGGGGAGCTGTTTTTT. The chain couples TRBV6-1 to TRBJ2-2, with D uncertain. Germline values: CDR1 MNHNS, CDR2 SASEGT. CDR3 length: 13 amino acids. V was pared by 5 bases and J by 3 bases, with 7 bases between.

The V gene is TRBV10-1, the J gene TRBJ2-7; perhaps TRBD1 as D (6 bases). CDR3 length: 13 amino acids. Germline V gene sequence: CDR1 WNHNN, CDR2 SYGVQD (reference sequence). Between the trimmed V and J ends, which lost 3 bases and 6 bases, there was a span of 12 bases. Here the CDR3 DNA reads TGCGCCAGCAGTGATTTACAGACAGGCGAGCAGTACTTC. Amino acid sequence: CASSDLQTGEQYF.

The J gene is TRBJ2-2, the V gene TRBV29-1; D is ambiguous. Trimming pared 4 bases from V and 3 bases from J, leaving 12 bases between. Germline V CDR1 and CDR2: SQVTM, ANQGSEA. This CDR3 is built from 14 residues. The CDR3 DNA follows: TGCAGCGTTGGAGGTGAGACGCACACCGGGGAGCTGTTTTTT. It encodes CSVGGETHTGELFF.

The J gene is TRBJ1-2, the V gene TRBV5-4, with 7 bases that match TRBD1. Unmatched junction bases numbered 11, after V lost 0 bases and J lost 6 bases. Germline V gene data show CDR1 as SGHNT and CDR2 as YYREEE (reference sequence). The CDR3 covers 16 residues. CDR3 sequence: CASSLGAGGRQDGYTF. DNA of the CDR3: TGTGCCAGCAGCTTGGGGGCAGGGGGTCGTCAGGATGGCTACACCTTC.

This clone has a single count. The chain links TRBV2 to TRBJ1-4; D ambiguous. The V end was cut by 6 bases, the J end by 8 bases, with 7 bases between. This CDR3 contains 11 residues. The germline CDR1 and CDR2 sequences are SNHLY and FYNNEI. The CDR3 spells CASSDTEKLFF. CDR3 DNA sequence: TGTGCCAGCAGCGATACAGAAAAACTGTTTTTT.

This chain connects TRBV4-2 to TRBJ2-6; 12 bases agree with TRBD2. Germline V gene lookup returns CDR1 LGHNA and CDR2 YNFKEQ. The CDR3 totals 21 residues. J lost 3 bases, V lost 0 bases, and 12 bases had no gene match. The CDR3 protein is CASSQDLLGLAGRFGANVLTF. DNA for the CDR3: TGTGCCAGCAGCCAAGACCTTCTCGGACTAGCGGGAAGATTTGGGGCCAACGTCCTGACTTTC.

As DNA, the CDR3 is TGTGCCAGCAGTTACTCCCAGCGGGAGGGCCGGTATGAGCAGTTCTTC. The encoded protein is CASSYSQREGRYEQFF. This rearrangement joins TRBV6-5 to TRBJ2-1; 10 bases align to TRBD2. The CDR3 is 16 residues long. Germline V gene data show CDR1 as MNHEY and CDR2 as SVGAGI. The V segment lost 0 bases and the J segment 8 bases; nucleotides outside the gene matches: 7.